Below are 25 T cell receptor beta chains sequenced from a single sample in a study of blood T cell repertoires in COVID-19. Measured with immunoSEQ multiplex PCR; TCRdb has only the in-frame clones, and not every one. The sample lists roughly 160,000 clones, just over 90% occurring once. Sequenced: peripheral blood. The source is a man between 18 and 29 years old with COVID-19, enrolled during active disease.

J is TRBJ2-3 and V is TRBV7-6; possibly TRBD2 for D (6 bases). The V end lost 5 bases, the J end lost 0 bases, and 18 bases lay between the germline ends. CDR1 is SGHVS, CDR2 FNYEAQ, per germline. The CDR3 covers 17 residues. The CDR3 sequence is CASSPPSLAPSTDTQYF. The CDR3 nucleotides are TGTGCCAGCAGCCCCCCCTCACTAGCTCCTAGCACAGATACGCAGTATTTT.

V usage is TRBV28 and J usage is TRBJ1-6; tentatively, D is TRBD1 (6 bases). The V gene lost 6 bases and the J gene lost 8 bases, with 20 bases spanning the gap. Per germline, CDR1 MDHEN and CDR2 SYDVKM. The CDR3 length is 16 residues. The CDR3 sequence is CASRGYRVTNDSPLHF. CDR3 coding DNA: TGTGCCAGCAGGGGATACAGGGTGACGAACGATTCACCCCTCCACTTT.

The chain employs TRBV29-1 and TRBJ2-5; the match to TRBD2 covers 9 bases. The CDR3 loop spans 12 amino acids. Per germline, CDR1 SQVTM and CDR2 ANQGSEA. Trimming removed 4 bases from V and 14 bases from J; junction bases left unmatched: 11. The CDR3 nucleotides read TGCAGCGTTGTAGGCGGGAGGGTTTCAGGTTACTTC. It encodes CSVVGGRVSGYF.

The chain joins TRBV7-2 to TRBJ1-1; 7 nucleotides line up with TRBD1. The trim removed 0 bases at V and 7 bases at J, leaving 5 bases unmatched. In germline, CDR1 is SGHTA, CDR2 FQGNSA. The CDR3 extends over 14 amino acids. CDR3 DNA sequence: TGTGCCAGCAGCTTAGCGGGGCCAGGGGGTGAAGCTTTCTTT. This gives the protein CASSLAGPGGEAFF.

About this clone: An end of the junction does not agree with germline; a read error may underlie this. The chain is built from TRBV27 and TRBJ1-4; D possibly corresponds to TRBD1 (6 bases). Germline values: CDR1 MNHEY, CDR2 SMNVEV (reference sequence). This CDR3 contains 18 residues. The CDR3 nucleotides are TGTGCCAGCAGTTCCCGTGGACAGATGAGTCCAACTAATGAAAAACTGCTTTTT. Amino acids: CASSSRGQMSPTNEKLLF.

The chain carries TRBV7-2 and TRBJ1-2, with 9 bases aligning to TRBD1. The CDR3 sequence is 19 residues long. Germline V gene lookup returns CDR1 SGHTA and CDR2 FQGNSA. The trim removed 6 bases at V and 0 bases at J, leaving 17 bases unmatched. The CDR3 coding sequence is TGTGCCAGCAGTTACCACCTCGGACAGGGGACCTCTACTAACTATGGCTACACCTTC. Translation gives CASSYHLGQGTSTNYGYTF.

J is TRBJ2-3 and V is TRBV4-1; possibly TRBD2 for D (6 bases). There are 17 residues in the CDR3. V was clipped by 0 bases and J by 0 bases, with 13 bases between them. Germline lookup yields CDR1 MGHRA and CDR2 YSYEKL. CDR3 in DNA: TGCGCCAGCAGCCAAGAATGGTTAAGCGGGAGCACAGATACGCAGTATTTT. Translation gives CASSQEWLSGSTDTQYF.

DNA of the CDR3: TGTGCCAGCAGTCAAAACAGGGATGGGTATGGCTACACCTTC. It specifies CASSQNRDGYGYTF. This chain uses TRBV13 with TRBJ1-2, with a tentative D call TRBD1 (6 bases). V was shortened by 6 bases and J by 5 bases, with 16 bases between the two germline ends. The CDR3 spans 14 residues. CDR1 is PRHDT and CDR2 is FYEKMQ in the germline V gene (reference sequence).

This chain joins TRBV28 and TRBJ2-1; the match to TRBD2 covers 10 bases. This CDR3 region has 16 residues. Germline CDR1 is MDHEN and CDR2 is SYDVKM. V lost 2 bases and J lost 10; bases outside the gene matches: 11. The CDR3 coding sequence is TGTGCCAGCAGTTTAGCTAGCGGGAGTAGGTTGAGGGAGCAGTTCTTC. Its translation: CASSLASGSRLREQFF.

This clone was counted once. CDR3 nucleotide sequence: TGTGCCAGTAGTGCCGCGGGGGCAAACCACTATGGCTACACCTTC. Translated, it gives CASSAAGANHYGYTF. This sequence joins TRBV19 and TRBJ1-2, with a tentative D call TRBD1 (6 bases). V was pared by 5 bases and J by 3 bases, with 16 bases between. Germline lookup yields CDR1 LNHDA and CDR2 SQIVND (reference sequence). The CDR3 runs 15 residues.

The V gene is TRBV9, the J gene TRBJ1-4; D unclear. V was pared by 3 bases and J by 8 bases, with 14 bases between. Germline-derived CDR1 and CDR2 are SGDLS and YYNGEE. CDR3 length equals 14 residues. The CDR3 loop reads CASSGGSTYEKLFF. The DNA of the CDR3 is TGTGCCAGCAGCGGCGGGTCTACCTACGAAAAACTGTTTTTT.

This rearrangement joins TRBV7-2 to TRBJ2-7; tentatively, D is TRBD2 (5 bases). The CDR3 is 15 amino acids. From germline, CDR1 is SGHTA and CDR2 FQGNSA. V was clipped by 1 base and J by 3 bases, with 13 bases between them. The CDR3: CASSLGAGVGYEQYF. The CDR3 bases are TGTGCCAGCAGCTTAGGGGCGGGTGTGGGCTACGAGCAGTACTTC.

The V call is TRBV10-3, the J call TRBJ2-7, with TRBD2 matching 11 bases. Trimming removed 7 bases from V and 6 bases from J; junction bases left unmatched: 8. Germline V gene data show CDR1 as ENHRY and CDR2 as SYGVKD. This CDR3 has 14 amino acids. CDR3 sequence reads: CAIKISGRAGEQYF. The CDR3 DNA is TGTGCCATCAAGATTAGCGGGAGGGCCGGCGAGCAGTACTTC.

The CDR3 sequence is CASSLSGGTAYEQYF. The CDR3 DNA reads TGTGCCAGCAGCTTATCTGGCGGGACTGCCTACGAGCAGTACTTC. This chain uses TRBV7-2 with TRBJ2-7; perhaps TRBD2 as D (6 bases). Germline assignment: CDR1 SGHTA and CDR2 FQGNSA. The CDR3 is 15 residues long. V was cut by 2 bases and J by 2 bases, with 13 bases left in between.

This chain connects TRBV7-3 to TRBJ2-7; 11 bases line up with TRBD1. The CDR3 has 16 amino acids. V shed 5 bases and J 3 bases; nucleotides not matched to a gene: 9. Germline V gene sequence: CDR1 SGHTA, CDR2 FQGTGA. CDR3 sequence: CASSPNAGTGGYEQYF. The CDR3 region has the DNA TGTGCCAGCAGCCCCAACGCCGGGACAGGGGGCTACGAGCAGTACTTC.

The CDR3 reads CAWSPDSYNEQFF. CDR3 bases: TGTGCCTGGAGTCCAGACAGCTACAATGAGCAGTTCTTC. This sequence joins TRBV30 and TRBJ2-1; tentatively, D is TRBD1 (5 bases). Germline CDR1 and CDR2: GTSNPN and SVGIG (reference sequence). V was cut by 2 bases and J by 3 bases, with 8 bases left in between. This CDR3 is 13 amino acids long.

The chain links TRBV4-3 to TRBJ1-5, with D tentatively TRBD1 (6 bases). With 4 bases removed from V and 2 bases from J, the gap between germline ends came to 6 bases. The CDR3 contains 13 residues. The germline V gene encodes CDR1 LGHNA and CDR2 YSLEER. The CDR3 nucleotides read TGCGCCAGCAGCCGGACAGGCAATCAGCCCCAGCATTTT. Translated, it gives CASSRTGNQPQHF.

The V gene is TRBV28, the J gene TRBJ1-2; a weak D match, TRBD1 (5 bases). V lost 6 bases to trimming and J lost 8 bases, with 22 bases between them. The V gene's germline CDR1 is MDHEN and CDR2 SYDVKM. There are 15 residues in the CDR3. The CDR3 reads CASSSGGAYVGGYTF. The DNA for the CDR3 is TGTGCCAGCAGCTCCGGGGGAGCGTACGTCGGCGGCTACACCTTC.

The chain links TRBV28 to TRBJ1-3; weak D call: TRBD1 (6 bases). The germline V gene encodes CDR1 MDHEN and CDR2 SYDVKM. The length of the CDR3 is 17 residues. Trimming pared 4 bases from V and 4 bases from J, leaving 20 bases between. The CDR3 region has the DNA TGTGCCAGCAGTTCTATAAATCAGGGGAAAGGGGGAAACACCATATATTTT. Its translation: CASSSINQGKGGNTIYF.

CDR3 amino acids: CASSLNEALPFF. As DNA, the CDR3 is TGTGCCAGCAGTTTGAACGAGGCCCTTCCTTTCTTT. This chain joins TRBV12-3 or TRBV12-4 and TRBJ1-1; D gene unclear. This CDR3 is 12 amino acids long. V was clipped by 3 bases and J by 12 bases, with 14 bases between them.

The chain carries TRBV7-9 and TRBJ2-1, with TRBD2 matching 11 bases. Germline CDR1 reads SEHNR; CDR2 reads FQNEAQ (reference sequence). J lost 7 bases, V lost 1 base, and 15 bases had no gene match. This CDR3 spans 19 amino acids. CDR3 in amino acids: CASSLGVAGGPRMGNEQFF. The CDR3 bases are TGTGCCAGCAGCTTAGGAGTAGCGGGAGGGCCGCGAATGGGTAATGAGCAGTTCTTC.

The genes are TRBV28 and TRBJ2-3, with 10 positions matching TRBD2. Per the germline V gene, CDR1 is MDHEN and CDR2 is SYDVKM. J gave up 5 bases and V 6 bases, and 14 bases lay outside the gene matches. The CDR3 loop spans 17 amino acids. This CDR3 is CASSPPQREGRKDTQYF. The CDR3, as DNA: TGTGCCAGCAGCCCCCCTCAGCGGGAGGGCCGTAAAGATACGCAGTATTTT.

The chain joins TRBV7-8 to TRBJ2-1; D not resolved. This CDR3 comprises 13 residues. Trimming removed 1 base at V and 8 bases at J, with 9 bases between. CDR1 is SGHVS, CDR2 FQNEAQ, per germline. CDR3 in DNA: TGTGCCAGCAGCTTAGTCCTAGGAGATGAGCAGTTCTTC. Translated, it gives CASSLVLGDEQFF.

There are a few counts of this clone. Here the CDR3 reads CAEGGPFSYNEQFF. The CDR3 DNA reads TGTGCCGAAGGCGGGCCGTTCTCCTACAATGAGCAGTTCTTC. The J gene is TRBJ2-1, the V gene TRBV2; maybe TRBD2 (5 bases). Trimming took off 11 bases at V and 0 bases at J, with 14 bases between the two ends. The germline CDR1 and CDR2 sequences are SNHLY and FYNNEI. The CDR3 contains 14 residues.

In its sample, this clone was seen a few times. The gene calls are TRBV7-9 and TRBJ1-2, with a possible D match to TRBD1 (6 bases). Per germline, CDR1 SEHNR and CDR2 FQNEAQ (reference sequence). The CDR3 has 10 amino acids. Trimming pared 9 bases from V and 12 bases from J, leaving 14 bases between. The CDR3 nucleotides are TGTGCCAGTTCAGGGGCTTGGAACACCTTC. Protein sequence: CASSGAWNTF.